The clone carrying this TCR beta chain has more than one count but fewer than ten. What it recognizes is unknown. This sample is part of a study of T cells in Graves' hyperthyroidism and ophthalmopathy. Findings and caveats of the study: A model using 13 V-J features told ophthalmopathy apart from stable hyperthyroidism.

It was RNA transcripts that yielded the amplified TCR beta CDR3 regions. In the first-round RT-PCR of the TCR CDR3, the HTBI primer set was used. MiXCR, run by TCRdb on the multiplex PCR reads, gives a single entry per CDR3 protein. Among about 510,000 distinct CDR3 sequences listed, about 15% were seen once. The CDR3 runs to 14 residues. Germline V gene lookup returns CDR1 SEHNR and CDR2 FQNEAQ (reference sequence). V dropped 5 bases and J dropped 4 bases, with 12 bases sitting between them. The specimen sequenced was blood. The receptor comes from a woman aged 40 to 55 with Graves' hyperthyroidism. The chain employs TRBV7-9 and TRBJ1-3; D is unresolved. The CDR3: CASSTENPGNTIYF. CDR3 in DNA: TGTGCCAGCAGCACAGAAAACCCCGGAAACACCATATATTTT. Filled out from reference TRBV7-9 and TRBJ1-3, the complete variable domain reads DTGVSQNPRHKITKRGQNVTFRCDPISEHNRLYWYRQTLGQGPEFLTYFQNEAQLEKSRLLSDRFSAERPKGSFSTLEIQRTEQGDSAMYLCASSTENPGNTIYFGEGSWLTVV.